The clone carrying this TCR beta chain has a count of ten or more. No antigen is known for it. One junction end disagrees with the germline gene, perhaps due to a read error. With a J-beta primer mix and a sample-barcoded 5' primer, a second PCR ran 7 to 11 cycles. Each cDNA molecule, via a template-switch adaptor with 12 random nucleotides, was tagged. TCRdb processed the 5' RACE reads anew with MiXCR; each CDR3 protein has one entry. The table has about 930,000 distinct CDR3 sequences, 25% to 35% seen once. This sample was taken from a study of blood T cells in healthy people across ages. Whole-study results and caveats: More naive CD4+ cells and higher diversity marked long-lived donors relative to aged donors.

The CDR3 totals 14 residues. The germline gives CDR1 SGHRS, CDR2 YFSETQ. The same sample was also used in a study of T cells of mothers and their children. That study reports: Thymic selection molds TCR recombination output in a comparable way in related and unrelated pairs. Compared with unrelated pairs, related mother-child pairs had slightly higher, non-significant overlap.

The chain links TRBV5-1 to TRBJ2-7; 7 bases map to TRBD1. The specimen was blood. The TCR comes from a woman aged 40 to 55 in good health. CDR3 sequence reads: CASSLDRSSYEQYF. Written as DNA, the CDR3 is TGCGCCAGCAGTTTGGACAGGTCATCCTACGAGCAGTACTTC.